The source of this T cell receptor (beta chain) is a study of blood T cell repertoires in COVID-19. Study-wide background: Sites across the United States, Italy and Spain contributed samples from acute and convalescent COVID-19. T cells, B-cell-depleted T cells, or PBMCs provided the cDNA or gDNA that served as material.

The CDR3 totals 14 residues. V was cut by 2 bases and J by 9 bases, with 14 bases left in between. The V gene's germline CDR1 is KGHDR and CDR2 SFDVKD. Per the authors' pipeline: Reference gene primers were amplified, and this amplification served to estimate nucleated cell counts. TCRdb keeps only in-frame clones here, not all; method: immunoSEQ multiplex PCR. The DNA was the basis for D and trimming; V, J and clone size are from that table. The profile shows tens of thousands of clones, 84% of them singletons. The clonotype was recovered from a man in his fifties with active or convalescent COVID-19. The sequenced sample was peripheral blood. The V call is TRBV24-1, the J call TRBJ2-3; D perhaps matches TRBD2 (6 bases). CDR3 amino acids: CATSDSTRRETQYF. The CDR3 DNA sequence: TGTGCCACCAGTGATTCGACTAGAAGGGAAACGCAGTATTTT.